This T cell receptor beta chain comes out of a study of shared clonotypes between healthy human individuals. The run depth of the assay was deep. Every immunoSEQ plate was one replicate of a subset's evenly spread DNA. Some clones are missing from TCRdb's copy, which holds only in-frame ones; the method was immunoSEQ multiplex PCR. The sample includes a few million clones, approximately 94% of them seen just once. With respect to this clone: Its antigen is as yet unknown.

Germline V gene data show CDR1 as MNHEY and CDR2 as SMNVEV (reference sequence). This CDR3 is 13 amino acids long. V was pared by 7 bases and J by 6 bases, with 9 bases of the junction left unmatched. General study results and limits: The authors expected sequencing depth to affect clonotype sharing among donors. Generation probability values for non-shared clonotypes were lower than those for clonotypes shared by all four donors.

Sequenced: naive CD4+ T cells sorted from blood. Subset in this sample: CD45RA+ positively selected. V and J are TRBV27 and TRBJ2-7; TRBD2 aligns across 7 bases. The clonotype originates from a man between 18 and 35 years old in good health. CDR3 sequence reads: CASKREGGGEQYF. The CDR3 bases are TGTGCCAGCAAGAGGGAGGGCGGGGGCGAGCAGTACTTC.